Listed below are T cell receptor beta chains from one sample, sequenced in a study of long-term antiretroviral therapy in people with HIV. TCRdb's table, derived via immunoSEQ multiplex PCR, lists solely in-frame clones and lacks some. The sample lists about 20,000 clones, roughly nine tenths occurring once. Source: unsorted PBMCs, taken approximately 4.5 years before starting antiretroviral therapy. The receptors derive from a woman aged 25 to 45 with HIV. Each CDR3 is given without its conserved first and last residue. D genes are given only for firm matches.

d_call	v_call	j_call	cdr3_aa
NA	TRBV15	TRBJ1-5	ATSRDIRGNQPQH
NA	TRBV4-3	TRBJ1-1	ASSQDWWRRGAGNTEAF
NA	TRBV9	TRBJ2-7	ASSAGLGSPYEQY
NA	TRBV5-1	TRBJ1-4	ASSLQGREKLF
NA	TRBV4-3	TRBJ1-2	ASSQDRRLYGYT
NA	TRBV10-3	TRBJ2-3	AIGGGAGDTQY
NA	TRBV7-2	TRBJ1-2	ASSLRGIDGYT
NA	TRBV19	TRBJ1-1	ASTLGGRIMNTEAF
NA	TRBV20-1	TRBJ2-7	SAPYSYEQY
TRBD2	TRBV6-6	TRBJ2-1	ASSGTSGGRNEQF
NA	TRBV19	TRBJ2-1	ASRPDSSYNEQF
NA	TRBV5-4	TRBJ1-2	ASSLTGTRGYT
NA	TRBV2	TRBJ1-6	ASKTRDSPLH
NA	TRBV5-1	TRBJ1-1	ASSLLGAGTANTEAF
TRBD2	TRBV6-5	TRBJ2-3	ASSYLRGGGRDTQY
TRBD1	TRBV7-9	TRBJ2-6	ASSGRQGANSGANVLT
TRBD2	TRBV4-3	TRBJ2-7	ASSLLAGGYPEQY
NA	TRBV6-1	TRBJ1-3	ASSEVTGFGRNTIY
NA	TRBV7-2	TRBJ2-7	ASSLYGEQY
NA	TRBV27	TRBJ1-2	ASRKDNIANYGYT
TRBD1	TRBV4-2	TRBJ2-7	ASSQSHRGSYEQY
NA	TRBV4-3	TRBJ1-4	ASSRLQQGGEKLF
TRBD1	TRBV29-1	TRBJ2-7	SVDGQGGDEQY
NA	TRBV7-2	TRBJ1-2	ASSLVVHRDYGYT
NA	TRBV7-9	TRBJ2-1	ASSSTDEQF
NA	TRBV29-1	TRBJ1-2	SVEENYGYT
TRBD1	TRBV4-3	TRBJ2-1	ASSQMGQGNLDEQF
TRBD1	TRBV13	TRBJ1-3	ASSNLDRVSVTNSGNTIY
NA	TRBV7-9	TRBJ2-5	ASSPEGETQY
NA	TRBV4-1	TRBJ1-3	ASSQVDMGFTGNTIY
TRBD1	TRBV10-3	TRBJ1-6	AISESGGESPLH